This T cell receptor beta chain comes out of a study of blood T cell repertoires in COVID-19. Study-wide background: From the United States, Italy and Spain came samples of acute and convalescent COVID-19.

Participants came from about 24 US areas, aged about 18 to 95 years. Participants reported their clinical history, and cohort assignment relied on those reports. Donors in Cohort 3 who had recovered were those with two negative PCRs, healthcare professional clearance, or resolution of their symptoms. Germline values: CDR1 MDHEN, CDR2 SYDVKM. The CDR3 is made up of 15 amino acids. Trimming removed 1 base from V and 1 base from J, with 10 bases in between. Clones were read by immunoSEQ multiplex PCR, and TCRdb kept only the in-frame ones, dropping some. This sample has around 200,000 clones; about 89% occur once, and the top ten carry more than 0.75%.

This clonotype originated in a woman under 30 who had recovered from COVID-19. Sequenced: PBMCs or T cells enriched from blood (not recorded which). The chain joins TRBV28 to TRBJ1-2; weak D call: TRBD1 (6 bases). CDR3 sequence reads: CASSLFPGVNYGYTF. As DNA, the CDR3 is TGTGCCAGCAGTTTATTCCCAGGGGTTAACTATGGCTACACCTTC.